This passage covers 2 T cell receptor beta chains from one sample sequenced in a study of T cells in Graves' hyperthyroidism and ophthalmopathy. The TCR beta CDR3 regions underwent amplification using RNA transcripts as the source. TCR CDR3 underwent first-round RT-PCR with the HTBI primer set. TCRdb called the multiplex PCR reads again in MiXCR, with one record for every CDR3 protein. The sample holds around 580,000 distinct CDR3 sequences, 16% seen once. The sequenced sample was blood. The origin of the receptors is a young woman with Graves' hyperthyroidism.

This chain connects TRBV2 to TRBJ1-6, with 7 nucleotides matching TRBD1. V shed 6 bases, J shed 0 bases, and the junction held 5 bases outside the gene matches. Per germline, CDR1 SNHLY and CDR2 FYNNEI. This CDR3 is 16 amino acids long. CDR3: CASRPDRSSYNSPLHF. DNA of the CDR3: TGTGCCAGCAGACCGGACAGGAGCTCCTATAATTCACCCCTCCACTTT.

The CDR3 is CASSLPASSGNTIYF. The CDR3 DNA is TGTGCCAGCAGCCTCCCAGCGAGCTCTGGAAACACCATATATTTT. The chain employs TRBV3-1 and TRBJ1-3, with unresolved D. Germline loops: CDR1 LGHDT, CDR2 YNNKEL (reference sequence). V was trimmed by 4 bases and J by 0 bases, leaving 10 bases between them. This CDR3 spans 15 amino acids.